This entry lists 5 T cell receptor beta chains sequenced from one sample in a study of vaccination and CD4 T cells after COVID-19 (dated by TCRdb to between 2021 and 2023). The method was PCR. Sequencing instrument: Illumina iSeq 100. At the Johns Hopkins FTIC core, DNA from the cultured CD4+ T cells underwent TCR sequencing with the Oncomine TCR Beta short-read assay. The public reads were reanalyzed by TCRdb: fastp trimming at Q25, MiXCR alignment, in-frame beta chains only. Every entry covers one CDR3 protein and lists the most common genes and DNA from its rows. The sample table contains more than 6,000 distinct CDR3 sequences; only one count was recorded for around 33% of them. The top ten constitute around 20% of the sample. These receptors lack a known antigen. The treatment or condition label on this specimen signifies: 10-day PBMC culture with coronavirus spike peptide pools or control peptides (ViraFEST assay). CD4+ T cells from unexposed donors were collected before the COVID-19 pandemic (2011-2018).

The sequencing sample was made of CD4+ T cells from blood, cultured in vitro. Every receptor here comes from a human donor in good health.

CDR3 loop: CASSQQPNTEAFF. CDR3 DNA: TGTGCCAGCAGCCAACAGCCGAACACTGAAGCTTTCTTT. The V call is TRBV7-2, the J call TRBJ1-1; unclear D gene. Germline V gene sequence: CDR1 SGHTA, CDR2 FQGNSA. The CDR3 is 13 residues long. V lost 5 bases to trimming and J lost 1 base, with 8 bases between them.

This rearrangement joins TRBV28 to TRBJ1-2; D gene uncertain. The V end lost 2 bases, the J end lost 3 bases, and 10 bases lay between the germline ends. The CDR3 is 14 residues long. Per germline, CDR1 MDHEN and CDR2 SYDVKM. This CDR3 reads CASSLEAGYYGYTF. CDR3 in DNA: TGTGCCAGCAGTTTAGAGGCAGGATACTATGGCTACACCTTC.

This clonotype was counted between two and nine times. The chain employs TRBV6-2 or TRBV6-3 and TRBJ2-1, with 11 nucleotides matching TRBD2. The V segment lost 6 bases and the J segment 6 bases; nucleotides outside the gene matches: 7. This CDR3 has 15 amino acids. Germline V gives CDR1 MNHEY, CDR2 SVGEGT. CDR3 DNA: TGTGCCAGCAGAATAGCGGGGGGGTGGGGCAATGAGCAGTTCTTC. The encoded protein is CASRIAGGWGNEQFF.

This chain connects TRBV5-1 to TRBJ2-1; D unclear. In germline, CDR1 is SGHRS, CDR2 YFSETQ. V gave up 0 bases and J gave up 12 bases, with 7 bases separating them. The CDR3 contains 11 residues. The CDR3 reads CASSLGTGQFF. Here the CDR3 DNA reads TGCGCCAGCAGCTTGGGCACGGGGCAGTTCTTC.

The V gene is TRBV20-1, the J gene TRBJ2-1, with 14 bases identical to TRBD2. Per the germline V gene, CDR1 is DFQATT and CDR2 is SNEGSKA (reference sequence). The CDR3 has 15 amino acids. The CDR3 DNA sequence: TGCAGCGCCTCAGGACTAGCGGGGGGATACAATGAGCAGTTCTTC. Protein product: CSASGLAGGYNEQFF.